The 7 T cell receptor beta chains listed next were all sequenced from one sample in a study of Ad26.COV2.S vaccination and SARS-CoV-2 variants listed by TCRdb under 2021. The library was prepared using the immunoSEQ multiplex PCR assay. In TCRdb, the immuneACCESS table is reduced to in-frame sequences with V and J assigned. These tables do not hold every clone; where another copy was compared, an unresolved V gene accounts for under half, and the others remain unexplained. This sample lists 400,000 to 500,000 clones; around 89% were detected once. The top ten clonotypes cover approximately 4% of the sample. In light of the paper, this sample's treatment or condition label describes: some 20 received Ad26.COV2.S at low or high dose, single or two shots; about five received placebo; per-sample allocation not given. For vaccine and placebo recipients, repertoires were sequenced using samples collected on day 63 after the first injection.

Sample: peripheral blood, taken in a trial of Ad26.COV2.S vaccine versus placebo. The receptors come from a person aged 18-65 years who received the Ad26.COV2.S COVID-19 vaccine or a placebo.

The chain recombines TRBV5-1 with TRBJ1-2; D is undetermined. The length of the CDR3 is 16 residues. The ends were cut back, 0 bases at V and 7 bases at J, with 19 bases in the middle. The germline V gene has CDR1 SGHRS and CDR2 YFSETQ. The CDR3 sequence: CASSLEGRDSVGGYTF. CDR3 nucleotide sequence: TGCGCCAGCAGCTTGGAAGGCCGGGATTCCGTTGGTGGCTACACCTTC.

This sequence joins TRBV3-1 (or the pseudogene TRBV3-2) and TRBJ2-3; D is perhaps TRBD2 (6 bases). CDR1 is LGHDT and CDR2 is YNNKEL in the germline V gene (reference sequence). Trimming cost V 2 bases and J 2 bases, with 14 bases left between them. This CDR3 is built from 16 residues. The CDR3: CASSQIPGLYTDTQYF. The DNA for the CDR3 is TGTGCCAGCAGCCAAATACCGGGACTTTACACAGATACGCAGTATTTT.

The V gene is TRBV19, the J gene TRBJ2-1, with 8 bases that match TRBD2. The germline gives CDR1 LNHDA, CDR2 SQIVND (reference sequence). CDR3 length: 17 amino acids. The junction had 9 bases not matched to a gene; V was cut back by 4 bases and J by 1 base. CDR3 amino acids: CASSNVLAGRSYNEQFF. CDR3 coding DNA: TGTGCCAGTAGTAATGTATTAGCGGGGAGGTCCTACAATGAGCAGTTCTTC.

The V and J genes are TRBV6-5 and TRBJ2-7; possible D gene TRBD1, 6 bases. V lost 6 bases to trimming and J lost 6 bases, with 18 bases between them. Germline CDR1 is MNHEY and CDR2 is SVGAGI. The CDR3 spans 14 residues. The CDR3, as DNA: TGTGCCAGCAGCGTCGGGACACCCCTTGTCGAGCAGTACTTC. Protein product: CASSVGTPLVEQYF.

This rearrangement joins TRBV7-9 to TRBJ2-6; D uncertain. This CDR3 region has 16 residues. From germline, CDR1 is SEHNR and CDR2 FQNEAQ (reference sequence). Between the trimmed V and J ends, which lost 0 bases and 1 base, there was a span of 7 bases. The CDR3, as DNA: TGTGCCAGCAGCTTAGCTATGACGTCTGGGGCCAACGTCCTGACTTTC. Residues: CASSLAMTSGANVLTF.

V is TRBV4-3 and J is TRBJ1-4; TRBD1 is a possible D gene (5 bases). V was pared by 0 bases and J by 8 bases, with 13 bases between. This CDR3 is built from 15 residues. Germline V gene lookup returns CDR1 LGHNA and CDR2 YSLEER. The CDR3 region has the DNA TGCGCCAGCAGCCAAGAATCCAACCGACAGGAAAAACTGTTTTTT. It is translated as CASSQESNRQEKLFF.

This sequence joins TRBV10-3 and TRBJ1-2, with unresolved D. Trimming took 6 bases from V and 1 from J, leaving 21 bases between them. The germline V gene has CDR1 ENHRY and CDR2 SYGVKD. CDR3 length: 17 residues. The CDR3 loop is CAIREPSIGSDNYGYTF. The CDR3 DNA reads as TGTGCCATCAGGGAGCCTTCAATTGGATCAGATAACTATGGCTACACCTTC.